The rows below give T cell receptor beta chains drawn from one sample of a study of shared clonotypes between healthy human individuals. Sequencing used immunoSEQ multiplex PCR; TCRdb keeps in-frame clones, though not all of them. The sample has around 2,100,000 clones; about 95% are singletons. Sequencing was carried out using naive CD8+ T cells sorted from blood. The receptors derive from a young man in good health. CDR3s include the opening cysteine and the closing phenylalanine or tryptophan. The order of the fields is clone size, D gene, J gene, V gene, CDR3 protein, CDR3 DNA. The D gene is left open where the match is weak. Clone sizes are given selectively: once, few, many, or a class where the clone is expanded.

.	.	TRBJ1-2	TRBV29-1	CSVDNPLTGVSNYGYTF	TGCAGCGTTGATAATCCCTTGACAGGCGTCTCTAACTATGGCTACACCTTC
once	.	TRBJ2-7	TRBV7-9	CASSLGSGYYYEQYF	TGTGCCAGCAGCTTAGGTTCAGGTTACTACTACGAGCAGTACTTC
.	.	TRBJ2-7	TRBV27	CASSSGSGVVEQYF	TGTGCCAGCAGCTCCGGGTCGGGGGTGGTCGAGCAGTACTTC
.	.	TRBJ1-2	TRBV5-6	CASILGAGHLYGYTF	TGTGCCAGCATCCTGGGGGCAGGACACCTTTATGGCTACACCTTC
.	.	TRBJ2-7	TRBV7-8	CASSFGSYEQYF	TGTGCCAGCAGCTTTGGCAGCTACGAGCAGTACTTC
.	.	TRBJ2-3	TRBV10-2	CATTGTDTQYF	TGCGCCACCACAGGCACAGATACGCAGTATTTT
.	.	TRBJ1-5	TRBV27	CASSSLGANQPQHF	TGTGCCAGCAGTTCCCTAGGGGCAAATCAGCCCCAGCATTTT
.	TRBD1	TRBJ2-3	TRBV27	CASSSIGTGATDTQYF	TGTGCCAGCAGTTCCATAGGGACAGGGGCCACAGATACGCAGTATTTT
.	TRBD1	TRBJ1-2	TRBV28	CASSFLGTDYGYTF	TGTGCCAGCAGTTTTCTCGGGACAGACTATGGCTACACCTTC
.	.	TRBJ1-5	TRBV27	CASSLYGGDNQPQHF	TGTGCCAGCAGTTTATACGGAGGGGACAATCAGCCCCAGCATTTT
once	TRBD2	TRBJ2-1	TRBV29-1	CSVDLLAGAGEQFF	TGCAGCGTTGATTTATTAGCGGGAGCGGGTGAGCAGTTCTTC